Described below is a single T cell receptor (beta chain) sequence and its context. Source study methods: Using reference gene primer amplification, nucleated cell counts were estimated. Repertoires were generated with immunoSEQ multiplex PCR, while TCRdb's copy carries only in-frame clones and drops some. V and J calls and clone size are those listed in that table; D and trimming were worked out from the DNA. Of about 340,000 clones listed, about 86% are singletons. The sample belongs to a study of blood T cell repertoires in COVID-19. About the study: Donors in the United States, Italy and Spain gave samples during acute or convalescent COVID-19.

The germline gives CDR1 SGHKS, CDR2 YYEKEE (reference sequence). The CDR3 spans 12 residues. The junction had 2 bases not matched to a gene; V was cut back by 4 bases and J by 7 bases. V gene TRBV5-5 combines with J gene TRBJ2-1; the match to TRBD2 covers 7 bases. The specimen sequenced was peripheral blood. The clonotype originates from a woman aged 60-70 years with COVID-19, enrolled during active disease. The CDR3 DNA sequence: TGTGCCAGCAGCCCGGGACTAAATGAGCAGTTCTTC. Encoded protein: CASSPGLNEQFF. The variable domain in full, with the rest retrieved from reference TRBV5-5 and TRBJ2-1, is DAGVTQSPTHLIKTRGQQVTLRCSPISGHKSVSWYQQVLGQGPQFIFQYYEKEERGRGNFPDRFSARQFPNYSSELNVNALLLGDSALYLCASSPGLNEQFFGPGTRLTVL.